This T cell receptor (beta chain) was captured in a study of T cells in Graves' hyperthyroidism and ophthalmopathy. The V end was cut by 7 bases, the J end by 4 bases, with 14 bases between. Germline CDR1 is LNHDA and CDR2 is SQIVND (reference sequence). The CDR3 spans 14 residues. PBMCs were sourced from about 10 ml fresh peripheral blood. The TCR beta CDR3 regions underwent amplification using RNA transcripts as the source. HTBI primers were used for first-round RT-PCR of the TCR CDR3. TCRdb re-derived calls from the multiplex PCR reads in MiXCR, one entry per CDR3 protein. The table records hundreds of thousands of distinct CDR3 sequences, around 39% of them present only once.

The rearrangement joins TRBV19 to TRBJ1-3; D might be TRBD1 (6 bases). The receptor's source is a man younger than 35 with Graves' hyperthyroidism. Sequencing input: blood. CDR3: CASTPDSPGNTIYF. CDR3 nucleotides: TGTGCCAGTACCCCGGACAGCCCCGGAAACACCATATATTTT.